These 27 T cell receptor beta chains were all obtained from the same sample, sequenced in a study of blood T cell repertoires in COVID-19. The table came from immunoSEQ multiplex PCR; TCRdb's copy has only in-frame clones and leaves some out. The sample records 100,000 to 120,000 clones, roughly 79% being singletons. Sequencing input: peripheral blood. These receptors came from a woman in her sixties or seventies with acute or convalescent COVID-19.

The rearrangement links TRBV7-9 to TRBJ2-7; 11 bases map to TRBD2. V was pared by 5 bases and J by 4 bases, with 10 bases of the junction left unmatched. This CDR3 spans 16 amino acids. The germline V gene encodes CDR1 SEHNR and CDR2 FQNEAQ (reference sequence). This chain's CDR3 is CASSLWGTSGPYEQYF. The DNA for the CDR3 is TGTGCCAGCAGCCTGTGGGGGACTAGCGGTCCTTACGAGCAGTACTTC.

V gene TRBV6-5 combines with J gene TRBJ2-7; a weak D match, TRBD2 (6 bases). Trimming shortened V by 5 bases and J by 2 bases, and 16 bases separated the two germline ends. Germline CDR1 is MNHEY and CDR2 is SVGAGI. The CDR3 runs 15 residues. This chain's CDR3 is CASSPVGTATYEQYF. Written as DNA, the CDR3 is TGTGCCAGCAGTCCCGTCGGGACTGCGACCTACGAGCAGTACTTC.

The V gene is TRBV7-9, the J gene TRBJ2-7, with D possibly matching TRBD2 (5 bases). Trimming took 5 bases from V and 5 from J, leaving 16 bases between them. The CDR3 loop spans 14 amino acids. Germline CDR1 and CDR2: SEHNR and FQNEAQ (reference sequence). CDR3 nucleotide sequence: TGTGCCAGCAGCGTCGGGAACGTGATCGACGAGCAGTACTTC. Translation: CASSVGNVIDEQYF.

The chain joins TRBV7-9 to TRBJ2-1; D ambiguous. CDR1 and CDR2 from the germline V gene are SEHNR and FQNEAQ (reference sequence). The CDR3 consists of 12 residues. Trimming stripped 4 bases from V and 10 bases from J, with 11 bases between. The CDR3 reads CASSSPDREQFF. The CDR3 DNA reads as TGTGCCAGCAGCTCCCCCGATCGGGAGCAGTTCTTC.

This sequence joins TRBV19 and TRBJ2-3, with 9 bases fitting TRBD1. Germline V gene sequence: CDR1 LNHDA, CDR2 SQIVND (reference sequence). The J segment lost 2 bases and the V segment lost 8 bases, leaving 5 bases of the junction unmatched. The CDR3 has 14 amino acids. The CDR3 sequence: CASRDRVLTDTQYF. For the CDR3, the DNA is TGTGCCAGTCGGGACAGGGTGCTCACAGATACGCAGTATTTT.

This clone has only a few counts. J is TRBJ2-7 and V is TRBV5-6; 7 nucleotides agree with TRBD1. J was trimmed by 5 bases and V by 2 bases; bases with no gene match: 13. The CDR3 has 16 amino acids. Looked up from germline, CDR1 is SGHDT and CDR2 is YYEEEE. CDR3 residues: CASSLILDRLGDEQYF. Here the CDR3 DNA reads TGTGCCAGCAGCTTAATCTTGGACAGGCTGGGCGACGAGCAGTACTTC.

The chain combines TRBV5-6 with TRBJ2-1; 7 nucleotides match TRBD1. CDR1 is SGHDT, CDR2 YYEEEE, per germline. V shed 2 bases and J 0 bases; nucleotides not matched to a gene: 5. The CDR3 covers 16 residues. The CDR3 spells CASSLGGGGSYNEQFF. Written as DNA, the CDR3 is TGTGCCAGCAGCTTAGGGGGCGGAGGCTCCTACAATGAGCAGTTCTTC.

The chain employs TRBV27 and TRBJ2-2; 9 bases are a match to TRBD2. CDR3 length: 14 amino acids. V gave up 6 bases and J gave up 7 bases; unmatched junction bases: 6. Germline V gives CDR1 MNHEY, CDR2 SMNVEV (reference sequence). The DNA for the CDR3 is TGTGCCAGCAGCCTAGCGGGGACTGGCGGGGAGCTGTTTTTT. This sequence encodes CASSLAGTGGELFF.

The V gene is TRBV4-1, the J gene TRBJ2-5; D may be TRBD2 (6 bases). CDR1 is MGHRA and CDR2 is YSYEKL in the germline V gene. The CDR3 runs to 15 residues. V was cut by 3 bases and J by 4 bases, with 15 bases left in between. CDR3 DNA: TGCGCCAGCAGCCACGGAATGGAGGGGCGAGAGACCCAGTACTTC. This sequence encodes CASSHGMEGRETQYF.

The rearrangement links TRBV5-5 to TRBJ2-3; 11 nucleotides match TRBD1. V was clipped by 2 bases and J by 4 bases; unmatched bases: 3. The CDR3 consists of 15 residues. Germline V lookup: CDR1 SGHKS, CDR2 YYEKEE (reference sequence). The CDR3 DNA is TGTGCCAGCAGCTTAGGGGGACAGGGGGCAGATACGCAGTATTTT. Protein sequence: CASSLGGQGADTQYF.

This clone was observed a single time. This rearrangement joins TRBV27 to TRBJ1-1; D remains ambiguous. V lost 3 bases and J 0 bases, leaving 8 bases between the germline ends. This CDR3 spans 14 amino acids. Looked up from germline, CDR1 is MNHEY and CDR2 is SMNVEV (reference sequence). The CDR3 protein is CASSLNSMNTEAFF. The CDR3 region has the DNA TGTGCCAGCAGTTTGAACAGCATGAACACTGAAGCTTTCTTT.

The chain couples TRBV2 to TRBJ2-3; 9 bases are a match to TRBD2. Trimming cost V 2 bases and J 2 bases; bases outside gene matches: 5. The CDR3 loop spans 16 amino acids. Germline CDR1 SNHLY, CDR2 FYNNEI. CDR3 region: CASSELGGRATDTQYF. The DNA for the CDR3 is TGTGCCAGCAGTGAACTGGGCGGGAGGGCCACAGATACGCAGTATTTT.

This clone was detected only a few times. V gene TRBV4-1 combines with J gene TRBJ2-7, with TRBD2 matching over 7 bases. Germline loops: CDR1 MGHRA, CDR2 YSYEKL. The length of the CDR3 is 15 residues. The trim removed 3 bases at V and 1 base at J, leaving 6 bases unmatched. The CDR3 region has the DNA TGCGCCAGCAGCCAGGAGGGACTACCATCCTACGAGCAGTACTTC. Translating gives CASSQEGLPSYEQYF.

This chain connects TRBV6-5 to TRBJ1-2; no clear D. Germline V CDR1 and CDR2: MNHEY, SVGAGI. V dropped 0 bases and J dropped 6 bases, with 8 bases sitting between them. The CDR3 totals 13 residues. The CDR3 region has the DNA TGTGCCAGCAGTTACTCGTCGATAGATGGCTACACCTTC. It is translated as CASSYSSIDGYTF.

The CDR3 nucleotides are TGTGCCAGCAGCCAAAAGATCGGGACTAGCGGAACGAACACCGGGGAGCTGTTTTTT. Translation: CASSQKIGTSGTNTGELFF. The chain employs TRBV3-1 (or the pseudogene TRBV3-2) and TRBJ2-2; TRBD2 aligns across 11 bases. Germline CDR1 LGHDT, CDR2 YNNKEL (reference sequence). With V trimmed by 2 bases and J by 0 bases, 8 bases remained unmatched. This CDR3 region has 19 residues.

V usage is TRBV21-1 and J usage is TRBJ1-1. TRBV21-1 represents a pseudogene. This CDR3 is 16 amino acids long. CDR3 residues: CASSDIAGRESTEAFF. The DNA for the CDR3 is TGTGCCAGCAGCGACATTGCGGGGCGCGAGTCCACTGAAGCTTTCTTT.

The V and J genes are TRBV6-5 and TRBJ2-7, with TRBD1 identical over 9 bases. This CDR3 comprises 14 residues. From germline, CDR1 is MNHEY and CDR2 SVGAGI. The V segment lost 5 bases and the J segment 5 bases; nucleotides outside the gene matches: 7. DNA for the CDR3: TGTGCCAGCAGTCTAGGGACAGGGAGCCACGAGCAGTACTTC. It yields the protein CASSLGTGSHEQYF.

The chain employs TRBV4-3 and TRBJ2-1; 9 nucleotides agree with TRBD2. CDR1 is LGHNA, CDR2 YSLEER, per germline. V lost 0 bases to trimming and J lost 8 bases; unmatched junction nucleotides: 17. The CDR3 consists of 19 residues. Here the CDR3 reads CASSQESGGPQGISYEQFF. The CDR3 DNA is TGCGCCAGCAGCCAAGAGAGCGGGGGGCCCCAAGGGATCAGCTATGAGCAGTTCTTC.

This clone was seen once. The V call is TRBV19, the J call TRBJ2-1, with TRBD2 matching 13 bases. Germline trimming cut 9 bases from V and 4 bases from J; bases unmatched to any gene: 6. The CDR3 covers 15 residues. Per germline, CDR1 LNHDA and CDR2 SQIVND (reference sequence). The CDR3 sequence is CASYGLAGAYNEQFF. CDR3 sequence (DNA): TGTGCCAGCTATGGACTAGCGGGAGCGTACAATGAGCAGTTCTTC.

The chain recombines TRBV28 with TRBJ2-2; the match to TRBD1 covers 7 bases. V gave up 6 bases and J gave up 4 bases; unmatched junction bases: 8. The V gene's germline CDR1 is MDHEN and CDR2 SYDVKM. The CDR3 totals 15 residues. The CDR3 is CASRTGTEFTGELFF. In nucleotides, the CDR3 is TGTGCCAGCAGGACCGGGACAGAATTCACCGGGGAGCTGTTTTTT.

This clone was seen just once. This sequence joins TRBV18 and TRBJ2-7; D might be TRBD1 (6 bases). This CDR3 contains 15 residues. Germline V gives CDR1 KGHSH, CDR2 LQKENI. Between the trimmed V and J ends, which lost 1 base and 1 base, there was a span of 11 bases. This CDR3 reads CASSPLQGASYEQYF. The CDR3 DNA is TGTGCCAGCTCACCACTACAGGGAGCTTCCTACGAGCAGTACTTC. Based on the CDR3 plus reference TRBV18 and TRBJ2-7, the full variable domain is NAGVMQNPRHLVRRRGQEARLRCSPMKGHSHVYWYRQLPEEGLKFMVYLQKENIIDESGMPKERFSAEFPKEGPSILRIQQVVRGDSAAYFCASSPLQGASYEQYFGPGTRLTVT.

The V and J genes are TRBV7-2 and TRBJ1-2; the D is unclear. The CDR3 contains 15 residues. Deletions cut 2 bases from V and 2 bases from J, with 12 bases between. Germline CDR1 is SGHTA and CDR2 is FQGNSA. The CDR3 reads CASSLWRDYNYGYTF. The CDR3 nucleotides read TGTGCCAGCAGCTTATGGCGGGATTACAACTATGGCTACACCTTC.

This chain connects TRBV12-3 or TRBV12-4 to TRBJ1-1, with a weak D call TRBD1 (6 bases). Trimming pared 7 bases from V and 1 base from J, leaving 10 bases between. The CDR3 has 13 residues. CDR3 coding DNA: TGTGCCAGCACCCTGACAGGGAACACTGAAGCTTTCTTT. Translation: CASTLTGNTEAFF.

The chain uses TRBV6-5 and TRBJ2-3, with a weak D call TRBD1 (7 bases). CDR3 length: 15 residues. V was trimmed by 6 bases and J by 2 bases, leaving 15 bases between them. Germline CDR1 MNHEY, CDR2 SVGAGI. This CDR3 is CASRKTGRYTDTQYF. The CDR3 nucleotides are TGTGCCAGCAGAAAGACAGGGAGGTACACAGATACGCAGTATTTT.

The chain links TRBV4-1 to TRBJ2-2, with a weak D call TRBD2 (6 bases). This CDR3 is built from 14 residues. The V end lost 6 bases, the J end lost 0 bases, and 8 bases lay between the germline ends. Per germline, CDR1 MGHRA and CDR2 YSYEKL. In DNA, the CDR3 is TGCGCCAGCAGGCGGGACTCGAACACCGGGGAGCTGTTTTTT. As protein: CASRRDSNTGELFF.

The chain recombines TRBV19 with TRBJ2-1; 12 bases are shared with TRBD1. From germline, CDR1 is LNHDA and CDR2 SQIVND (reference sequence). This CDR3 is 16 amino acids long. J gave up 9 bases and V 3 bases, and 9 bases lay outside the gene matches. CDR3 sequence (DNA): TGTGCCAGTAGTATTTCCGGCGGGACAGGGGGCTTTGAGCAGTTCTTC. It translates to CASSISGGTGGFEQFF.

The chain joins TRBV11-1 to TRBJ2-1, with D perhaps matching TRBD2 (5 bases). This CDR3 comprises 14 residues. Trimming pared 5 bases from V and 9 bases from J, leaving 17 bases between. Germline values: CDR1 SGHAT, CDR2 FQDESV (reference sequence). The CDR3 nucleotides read TGTGCCAGCAGCCCTAGCCTGCCAGGTCGTGAGCAGTTCTTC. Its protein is CASSPSLPGREQFF.